Listed here are 18 T cell receptor beta chains from one sample, sequenced in a study of Ad26.COV2.S vaccination and SARS-CoV-2 variants. Produced via immunoSEQ multiplex PCR; TCRdb's table is partial and in-frame only. The data show hundreds of thousands of clones, approximately 88% seen once. Treatment given: around 19 received Ad26.COV2.S at low or high dose, single or two shots; roughly five received placebo; per-sample allocation not given. Samples analyzed were those drawn on day 63 after the first vaccine or placebo injection. The source material was peripheral blood, sampled in a trial of Ad26.COV2.S vaccine versus placebo. The receptor set was obtained from a person between 18 and 59 years old who received the Ad26.COV2.S COVID-19 vaccine or a placebo.

The V and J genes are TRBV4-3 and TRBJ2-1, with TRBD1 matching over 7 bases. V shed 0 bases, J shed 12 bases, and the junction held 8 bases outside the gene matches. Looked up from germline, CDR1 is LGHNA and CDR2 is YSLEER. The CDR3 contains 14 residues. The CDR3 sequence is CASSQEGTAVRQFF. The CDR3, as DNA: TGCGCCAGCAGCCAAGAAGGGACAGCCGTTCGGCAGTTCTTC.

V and J are TRBV7-6 and TRBJ2-1; D gene ambiguous. This CDR3 is built from 12 residues. CDR1 and CDR2 from the germline V gene are SGHVS and FNYEAQ. Trimming took off 0 bases at V and 3 bases at J, with 0 bases between the two ends. The DNA of the CDR3 is TGTGCCAGCAGCTTAGCCTACAATGAGCAGTTCTTC. It translates to CASSLAYNEQFF.

In this sample, this clone turned up a few times. Other DNA sequences within the sample encode an identical CDR3. The CDR3 DNA sequence: TGTGCCACCAGTGGGGGCACAGATACGCAGTATTTT. It encodes CATSGGTDTQYF. This sequence joins TRBV24-1 and TRBJ2-3; no clear D gene. CDR1 KGHDR and CDR2 SFDVKD come from the germline V gene. V was trimmed by 5 bases and J by 1 base, leaving 3 bases between them. This CDR3 region has 12 residues.

The rearrangement joins TRBV11-2 to TRBJ2-7; D might be TRBD1 (5 bases). Germline V lookup: CDR1 SGHAT, CDR2 FQNNGV. The CDR3 has 14 amino acids. V gave up 4 bases and J gave up 5 bases, with 15 bases separating them. The CDR3 sequence: CASSSYTGSNEQYF. The CDR3, as DNA: TGTGCCAGCAGCTCCTACACAGGATCCAACGAGCAGTACTTC. Based on the CDR3 plus reference TRBV11-2 and TRBJ2-7, the full variable domain is EAGVAQSPRYKIIEKRQSVAFWCNPISGHATLYWYQQILGQGPKLLIQFQNNGVVDDSQLPKDRFSAERLKGVDSTLKIQPAKLEDSAVYLCASSSYTGSNEQYFGPGTRLTVT.

The chain couples TRBV20-1 to TRBJ2-1; the D is unclear. Trimming removed 3 bases at V and 3 bases at J, with 3 bases between. The CDR3 is 11 amino acids. CDR1 is DFQATT and CDR2 is SNEGSKA in the germline V gene (reference sequence). The CDR3: CSASDYNEQFF. As DNA, the CDR3 is TGCAGTGCTAGCGACTACAATGAGCAGTTCTTC.

The V and J genes are TRBV27 and TRBJ1-5; 8 nucleotides line up with TRBD1. Germline V CDR1 and CDR2: MNHEY, SMNVEV (reference sequence). V shed 5 bases, J shed 6 bases, and the junction held 12 bases outside the gene matches. This CDR3 contains 16 residues. CDR3 DNA: TGTGCCAGCAGTCACACATCGACAGGGGCAGGTCAGCCCCAGCATTTT. Its protein is CASSHTSTGAGQPQHF.

The rearrangement uses TRBV6-2 or TRBV6-3 and TRBJ1-1; no clear D gene. Germline CDR1 MNHEY, CDR2 SVGEGT. The CDR3 has 13 amino acids. The ends were cut back, 2 bases at V and 4 bases at J, with 8 bases in the middle. CDR3: CASSYEVGTEAFF. CDR3 bases: TGTGCCAGCAGTTACGAGGTGGGCACTGAAGCTTTCTTT.

The chain links TRBV12-5 to TRBJ1-5, with D maybe TRBD1 (6 bases). The germline V gene encodes CDR1 LGHNT and CDR2 FRNRAP. This CDR3 contains 19 residues. The germline V and J ends were trimmed by 6 bases and 4 bases, with 28 bases remaining between them. CDR3: CASGPASKDNRALNQPQHF. DNA for the CDR3: TGTGCTAGTGGCCCGGCATCAAAGGACAACAGGGCCCTAAATCAGCCCCAGCATTTT.

This clone was observed a single time. This specimen includes other DNA sequences encoding the same CDR3. This rearrangement joins TRBV5-1 to TRBJ1-1; 8 bases agree with TRBD1. The CDR3 contains 15 residues. V lost 0 bases, J lost 1 base, and 2 bases stayed unmatched. Germline V gene sequence: CDR1 SGHRS, CDR2 YFSETQ. The CDR3 DNA reads TGCGCCAGCAGCTTGGCAGGGGGCAGGAACACTGAAGCTTTCTTT. The encoded protein is CASSLAGGRNTEAFF.

Written as DNA, the CDR3 is TGTGCCAGCAGCCGGGACAGGGTCACTGAAGCTTTCTTT. Protein: CASSRDRVTEAFF. The chain carries TRBV14 and TRBJ1-1; 9 bases map to TRBD1. V was pared by 4 bases and J by 4 bases, with 1 base of the junction left unmatched. The germline V gene has CDR1 SGHDN and CDR2 FVKESK. This CDR3 is 13 amino acids long.

The chain couples TRBV5-1 to TRBJ2-3, with TRBD2 identical over 9 bases. Germline V lookup: CDR1 SGHRS, CDR2 YFSETQ. This CDR3 comprises 15 residues. V dropped 2 bases and J dropped 5; count of bases not matched to a gene: 6. CDR3 sequence (DNA): TGCGCCAGCAGCTTCGGGGCTAGCGGGGAAGATACGCAGTATTTT. As protein: CASSFGASGEDTQYF.

The gene calls are TRBV11-2 and TRBJ1-6; D call uncertain. Germline-derived CDR1 and CDR2 are SGHAT and FQNNGV. Trimming took off 1 base at V and 0 bases at J, with 13 bases between the two ends. CDR3 length: 18 amino acids. The CDR3 region is CASSLVLPASSYNSPLHF. As DNA, the CDR3 is TGTGCCAGCAGCTTAGTTTTACCGGCGAGCTCCTATAATTCACCCCTCCACTTT.

This rearrangement joins TRBV6-5 to TRBJ2-5; 8 bases fit TRBD2. The junction had 13 bases not matched to a gene; V was cut back by 8 bases and J by 5 bases. Germline V CDR1 and CDR2: MNHEY, SVGAGI. The CDR3 length is 15 residues. CDR3 DNA sequence: TGTGCCAGCGGGATTATCGGGGGGGCCGATGAGACCCAGTACTTC. Amino acids: CASGIIGGADETQYF.

The gene calls are TRBV7-2 and TRBJ2-3; D is undetermined. CDR3 length equals 13 residues. Germline loops: CDR1 SGHTA, CDR2 FQGNSA. V lost 2 bases and J 5 bases, leaving 8 bases between the germline ends. The CDR3 DNA follows: TGTGCCAGCAGCTTATTCCCCGGAGATACGCAGTATTTT. Amino acid sequence: CASSLFPGDTQYF.

The V gene is TRBV18, the J gene TRBJ2-1; D may be TRBD1 or TRBD2 (5 bases each). The germline V gene has CDR1 KGHSH and CDR2 LQKENI. CDR3 length: 15 residues. The germline V and J ends were trimmed by 0 bases and 2 bases, with 8 bases remaining between them. CDR3 region: CASSPPGTTYNEQFF. Here the CDR3 DNA reads TGTGCCAGCTCACCACCCGGGACCACCTACAATGAGCAGTTCTTC.

This chain uses TRBV2 with TRBJ1-1; D is ambiguous. Trimming stripped 2 bases from V and 3 bases from J, with 10 bases between. The germline V gene encodes CDR1 SNHLY and CDR2 FYNNEI. This CDR3 is built from 14 residues. CDR3 sequence: CASSERPAYTEAFF. CDR3 nucleotides: TGTGCCAGCAGTGAAAGGCCAGCCTACACTGAAGCTTTCTTT.

V is TRBV5-6 and J is TRBJ2-7, with a tentative D call TRBD2 (5 bases). The CDR3 spans 16 residues. With 0 bases removed from V and 5 bases from J, the gap between germline ends came to 18 bases. In germline, CDR1 is SGHDT, CDR2 YYEEEE. The CDR3 protein is CASSLDLAFFGNEQYF. The CDR3 DNA follows: TGTGCCAGCAGCTTGGACCTAGCCTTTTTCGGGAACGAGCAGTACTTC.

The genes are TRBV7-9 and TRBJ1-2; D call uncertain. There are 14 residues in the CDR3. The germline gives CDR1 SEHNR, CDR2 FQNEAQ (reference sequence). Deletions cut 1 base from V and 1 base from J, with 7 bases between. As DNA, the CDR3 is TGTGCCAGCAGCTTAGATACAAGTAACTATGGCTACACCTTC. This encodes CASSLDTSNYGYTF.